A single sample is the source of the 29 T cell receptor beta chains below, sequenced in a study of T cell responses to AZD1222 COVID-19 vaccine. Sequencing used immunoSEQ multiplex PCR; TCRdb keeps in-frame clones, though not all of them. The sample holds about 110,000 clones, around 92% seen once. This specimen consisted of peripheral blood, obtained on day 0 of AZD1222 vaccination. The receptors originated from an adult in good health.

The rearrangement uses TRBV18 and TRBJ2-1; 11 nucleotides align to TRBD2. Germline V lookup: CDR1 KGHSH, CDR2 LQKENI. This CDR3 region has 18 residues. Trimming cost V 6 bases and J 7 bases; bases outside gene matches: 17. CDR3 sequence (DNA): TGTGCCAGCTCGCCGATGAACCTTAGACTAGCGGGAATTAATGAGCAGTTCTTC. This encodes CASSPMNLRLAGINEQFF.

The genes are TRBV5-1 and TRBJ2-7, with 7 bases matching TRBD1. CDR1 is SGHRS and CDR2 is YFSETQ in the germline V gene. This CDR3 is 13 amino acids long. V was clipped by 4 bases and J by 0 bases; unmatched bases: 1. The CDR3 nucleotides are TGCGCCAGCAGCACAGGGGCCTCCTACGAGCAGTACTTC. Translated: CASSTGASYEQYF.

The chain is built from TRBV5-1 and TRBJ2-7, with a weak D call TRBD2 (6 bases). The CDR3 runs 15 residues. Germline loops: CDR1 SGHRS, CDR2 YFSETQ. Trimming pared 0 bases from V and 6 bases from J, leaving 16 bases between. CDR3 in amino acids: CASSLGGTQGSEQYF. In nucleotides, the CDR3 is TGCGCCAGCAGCTTGGGGGGGACTCAAGGGAGCGAGCAGTACTTC.

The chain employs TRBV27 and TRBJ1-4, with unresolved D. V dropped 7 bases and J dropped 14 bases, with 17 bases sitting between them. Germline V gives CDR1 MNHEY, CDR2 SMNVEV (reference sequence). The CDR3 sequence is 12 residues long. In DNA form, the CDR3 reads TGTGCCAGCACTCGAAGCGACGGGGTGCTGTTTTTT. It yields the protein CASTRSDGVLFF.

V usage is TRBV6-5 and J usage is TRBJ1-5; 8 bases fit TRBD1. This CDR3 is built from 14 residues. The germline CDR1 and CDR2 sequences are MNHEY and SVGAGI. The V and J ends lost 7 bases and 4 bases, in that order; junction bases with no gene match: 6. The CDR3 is CASMGRGRNQPQHF. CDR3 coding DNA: TGTGCCAGCATGGGCAGGGGGCGGAATCAGCCCCAGCATTTT.

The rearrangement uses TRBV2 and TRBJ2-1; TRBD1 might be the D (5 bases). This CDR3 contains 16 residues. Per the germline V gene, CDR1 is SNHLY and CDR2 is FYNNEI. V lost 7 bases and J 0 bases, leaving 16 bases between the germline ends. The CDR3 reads CASTREVPSSYNEQFF. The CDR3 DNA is TGTGCCAGCACCAGGGAAGTACCTAGCTCCTACAATGAGCAGTTCTTC.

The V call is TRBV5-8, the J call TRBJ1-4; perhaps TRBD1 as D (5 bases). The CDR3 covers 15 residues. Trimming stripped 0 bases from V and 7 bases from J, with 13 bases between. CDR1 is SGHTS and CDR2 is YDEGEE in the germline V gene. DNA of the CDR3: TGTGCCAGCAGCTTGGGGCAGGGCGTGGGTGAAAAACTGTTTTTT. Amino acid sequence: CASSLGQGVGEKLFF.

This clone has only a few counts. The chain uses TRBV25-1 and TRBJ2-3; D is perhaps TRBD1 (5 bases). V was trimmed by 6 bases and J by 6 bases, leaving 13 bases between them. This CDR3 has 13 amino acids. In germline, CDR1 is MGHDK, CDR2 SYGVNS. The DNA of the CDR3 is TGTGCCAGCAGCGTGGGGCACTTTGATACGCAGTATTTT. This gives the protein CASSVGHFDTQYF.

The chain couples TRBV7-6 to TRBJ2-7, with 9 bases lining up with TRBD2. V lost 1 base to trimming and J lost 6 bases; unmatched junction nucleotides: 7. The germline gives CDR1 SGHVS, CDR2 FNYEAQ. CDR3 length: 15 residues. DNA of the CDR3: TGTGCCAGCAGCTTAGGGGCGGGAGGGTCGCTCGAGCAGTACTTC. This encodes CASSLGAGGSLEQYF.

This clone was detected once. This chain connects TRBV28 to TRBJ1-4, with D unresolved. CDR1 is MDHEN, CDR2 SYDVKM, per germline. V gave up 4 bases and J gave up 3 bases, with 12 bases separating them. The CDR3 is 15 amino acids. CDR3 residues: CASSSRREANEKLFF. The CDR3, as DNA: TGTGCCAGCAGTTCCCGGAGGGAGGCTAATGAAAAACTGTTTTTT. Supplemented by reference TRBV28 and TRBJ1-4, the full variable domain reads DVKVTQSSRYLVKRTGEKVFLECVQDMDHENMFWYRQDPGLGLRLIYFSYDVKMKEKGDIPEGYSVSREKKERFSLILESASTNQTSMYLCASSSRREANEKLFFGSGTQLSVL.

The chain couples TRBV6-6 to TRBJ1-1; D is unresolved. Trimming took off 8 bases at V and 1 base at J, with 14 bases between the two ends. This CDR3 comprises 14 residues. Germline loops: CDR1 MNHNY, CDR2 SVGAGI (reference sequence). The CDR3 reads CASGERAKNTEAFF. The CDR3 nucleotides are TGTGCCAGCGGCGAGAGGGCGAAGAACACTGAAGCTTTCTTT.

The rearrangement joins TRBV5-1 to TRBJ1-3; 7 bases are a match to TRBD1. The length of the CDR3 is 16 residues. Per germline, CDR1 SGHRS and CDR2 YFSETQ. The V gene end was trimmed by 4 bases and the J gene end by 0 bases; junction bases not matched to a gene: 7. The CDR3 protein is CASSLSDRASGNTIYF. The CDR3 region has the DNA TGCGCCAGCAGCCTAAGCGACAGGGCCTCTGGAAACACCATATATTTT.

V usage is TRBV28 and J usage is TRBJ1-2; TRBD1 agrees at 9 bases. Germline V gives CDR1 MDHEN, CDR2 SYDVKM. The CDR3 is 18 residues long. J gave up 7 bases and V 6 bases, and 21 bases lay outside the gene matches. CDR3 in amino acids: CASRPIPGQGSAAGGYTF. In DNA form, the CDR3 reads TGTGCCAGCAGACCCATCCCGGGACAGGGTTCGGCCGCGGGTGGCTACACCTTC.

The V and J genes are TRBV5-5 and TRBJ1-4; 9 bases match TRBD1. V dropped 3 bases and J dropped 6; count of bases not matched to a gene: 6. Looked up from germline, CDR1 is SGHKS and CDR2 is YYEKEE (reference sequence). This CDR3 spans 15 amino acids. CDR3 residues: CASSSPGQGYEKLFF. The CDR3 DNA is TGTGCCAGCAGCTCGCCGGGACAGGGATATGAAAAACTGTTTTTT.

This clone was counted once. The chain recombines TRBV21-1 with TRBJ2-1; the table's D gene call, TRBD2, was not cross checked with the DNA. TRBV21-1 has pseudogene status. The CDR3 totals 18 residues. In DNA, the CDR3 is TGTGCCAGCAGCAAAAAGACCCACGCGGGGACCAAGGGCGATGAGCAGTTCTTC. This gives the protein CASSKKTHAGTKGDEQFF.

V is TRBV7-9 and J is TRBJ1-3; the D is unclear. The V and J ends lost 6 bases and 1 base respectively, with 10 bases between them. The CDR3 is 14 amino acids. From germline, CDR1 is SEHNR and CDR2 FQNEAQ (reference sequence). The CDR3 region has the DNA TGTGCCAGCAGTCTTAGAGGGTCTGGAAACACCATATATTTT. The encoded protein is CASSLRGSGNTIYF.

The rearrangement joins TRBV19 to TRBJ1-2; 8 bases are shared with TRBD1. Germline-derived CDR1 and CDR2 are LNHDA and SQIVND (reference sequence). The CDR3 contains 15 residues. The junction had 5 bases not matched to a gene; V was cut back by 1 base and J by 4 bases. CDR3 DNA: TGTGCCAGTAGTATAGGGACAGGGTTTGGCTATGGCTACACCTTC. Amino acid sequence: CASSIGTGFGYGYTF.

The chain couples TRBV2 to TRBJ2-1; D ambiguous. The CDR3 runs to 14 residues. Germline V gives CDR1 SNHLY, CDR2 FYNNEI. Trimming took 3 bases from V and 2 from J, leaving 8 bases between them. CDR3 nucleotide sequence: TGTGCCAGCAGTGATAGCAACGCCTACAATGAGCAGTTCTTC. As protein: CASSDSNAYNEQFF. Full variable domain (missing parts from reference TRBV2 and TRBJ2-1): EPEVTQTPSHQVTQMGQEVILRCVPISNHLYFYWYRQILGQKVEFLVSFYNNEISEKSEIFDDQFSVERPDGSNFTLKIRSTKLEDSAMYFCASSDSNAYNEQFFGPGTRLTVL.

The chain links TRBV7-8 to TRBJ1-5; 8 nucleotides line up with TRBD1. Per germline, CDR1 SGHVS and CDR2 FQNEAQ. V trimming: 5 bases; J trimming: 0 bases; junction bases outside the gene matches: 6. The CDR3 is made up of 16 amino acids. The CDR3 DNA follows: TGTGCCAGCAGCCCCGCAGGGGGCTATAGCAATCAGCCCCAGCATTTT. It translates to CASSPAGGYSNQPQHF.

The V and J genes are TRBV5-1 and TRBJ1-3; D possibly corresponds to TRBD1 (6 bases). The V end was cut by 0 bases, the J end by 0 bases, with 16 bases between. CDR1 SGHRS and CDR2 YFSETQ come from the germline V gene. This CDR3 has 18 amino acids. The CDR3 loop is CASSLAGFRGHSGNTIYF. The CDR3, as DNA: TGCGCCAGCAGCTTGGCCGGGTTCAGGGGACACTCTGGAAACACCATATATTTT.

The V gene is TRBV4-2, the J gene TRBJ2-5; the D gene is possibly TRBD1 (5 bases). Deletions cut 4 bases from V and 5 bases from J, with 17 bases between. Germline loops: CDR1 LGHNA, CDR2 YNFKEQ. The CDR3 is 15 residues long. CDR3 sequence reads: CASSLLDTQGETQYF. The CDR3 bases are TGTGCCAGCAGCCTATTGGACACCCAAGGGGAGACCCAGTACTTC.

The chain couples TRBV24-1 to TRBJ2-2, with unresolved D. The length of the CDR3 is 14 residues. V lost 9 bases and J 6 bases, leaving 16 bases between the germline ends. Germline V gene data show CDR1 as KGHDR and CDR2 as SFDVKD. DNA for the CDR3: TGTGCCACCGCCACGGACCTTGGAGCCGGGGAGCTGTTTTTT. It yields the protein CATATDLGAGELFF.

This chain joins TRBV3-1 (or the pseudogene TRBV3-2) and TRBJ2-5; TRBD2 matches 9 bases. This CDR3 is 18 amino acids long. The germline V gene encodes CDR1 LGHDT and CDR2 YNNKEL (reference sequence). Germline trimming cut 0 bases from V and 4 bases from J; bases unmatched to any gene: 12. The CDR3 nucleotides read TGTGCCAGCAGCCAAGAGGAATGGGGCGGGAGGGCAAGAGAGACCCAGTACTTC. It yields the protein CASSQEEWGGRARETQYF.

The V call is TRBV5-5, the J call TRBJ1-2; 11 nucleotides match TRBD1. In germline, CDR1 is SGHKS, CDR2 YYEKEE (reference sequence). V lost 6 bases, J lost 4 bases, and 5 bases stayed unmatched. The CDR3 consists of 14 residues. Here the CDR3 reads CASTPGTGGYGYTF. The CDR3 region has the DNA TGTGCCAGCACCCCGGGGACAGGGGGCTATGGCTACACCTTC. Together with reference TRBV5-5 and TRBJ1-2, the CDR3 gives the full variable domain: DAGVTQSPTHLIKTRGQQVTLRCSPISGHKSVSWYQQVLGQGPQFIFQYYEKEERGRGNFPDRFSARQFPNYSSELNVNALLLGDSALYLCASTPGTGGYGYTFGSGTRLTVV.

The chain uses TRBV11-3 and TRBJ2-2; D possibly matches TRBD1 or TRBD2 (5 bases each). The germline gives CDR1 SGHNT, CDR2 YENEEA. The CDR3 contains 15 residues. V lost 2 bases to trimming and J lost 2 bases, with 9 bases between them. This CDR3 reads CASSLTGTNTGELFF. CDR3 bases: TGTGCCAGCAGCTTAACCGGGACCAACACCGGGGAGCTGTTTTTT.

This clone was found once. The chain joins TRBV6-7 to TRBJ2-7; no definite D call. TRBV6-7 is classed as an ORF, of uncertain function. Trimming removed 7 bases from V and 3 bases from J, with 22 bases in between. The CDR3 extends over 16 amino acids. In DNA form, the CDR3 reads TGTGCCAGCAACACTCACTCCCCATGGACCCTCTACGAGCAGTACTTC. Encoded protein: CASNTHSPWTLYEQYF.

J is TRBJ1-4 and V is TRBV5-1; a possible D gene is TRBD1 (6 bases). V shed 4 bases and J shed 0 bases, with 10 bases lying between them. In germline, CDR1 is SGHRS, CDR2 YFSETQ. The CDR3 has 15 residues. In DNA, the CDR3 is TGCGCCAGCAGCCAGGACAGTACAACTAATGAAAAACTGTTTTTT. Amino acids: CASSQDSTTNEKLFF. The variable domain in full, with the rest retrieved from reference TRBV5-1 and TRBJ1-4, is KAGVTQTPRYLIKTRGQQVTLSCSPISGHRSVSWYQQTPGQGLQFLFEYFSETQRNKGNFPGRFSGRQFSNSRSEMNVSTLELGDSALYLCASSQDSTTNEKLFFGSGTQLSVL.

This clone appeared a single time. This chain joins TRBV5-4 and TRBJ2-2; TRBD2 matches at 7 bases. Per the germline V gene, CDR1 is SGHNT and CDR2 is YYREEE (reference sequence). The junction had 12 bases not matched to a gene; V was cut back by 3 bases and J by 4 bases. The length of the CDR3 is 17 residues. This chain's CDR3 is CASSYSGAGVSTGELFF. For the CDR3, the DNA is TGTGCCAGCAGCTATTCGGGTGCGGGAGTAAGCACCGGGGAGCTGTTTTTT.

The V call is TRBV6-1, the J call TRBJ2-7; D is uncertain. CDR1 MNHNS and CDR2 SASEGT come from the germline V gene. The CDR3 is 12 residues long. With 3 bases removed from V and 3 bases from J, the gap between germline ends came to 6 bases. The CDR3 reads CASSEHIYEQYF. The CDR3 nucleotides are TGTGCCAGCAGTGAGCATATCTACGAGCAGTACTTC.